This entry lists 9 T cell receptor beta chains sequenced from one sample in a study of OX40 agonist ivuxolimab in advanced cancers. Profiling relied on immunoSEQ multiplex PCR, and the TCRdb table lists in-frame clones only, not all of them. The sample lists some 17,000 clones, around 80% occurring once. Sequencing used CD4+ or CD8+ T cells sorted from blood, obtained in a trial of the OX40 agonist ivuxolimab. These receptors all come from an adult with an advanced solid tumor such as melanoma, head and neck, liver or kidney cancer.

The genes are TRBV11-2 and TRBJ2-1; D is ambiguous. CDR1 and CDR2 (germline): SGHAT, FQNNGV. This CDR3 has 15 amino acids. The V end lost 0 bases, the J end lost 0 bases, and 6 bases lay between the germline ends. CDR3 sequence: CASSLDPSSYNEQFF. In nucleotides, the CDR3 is TGTGCCAGCAGCTTAGACCCGAGCTCCTACAATGAGCAGTTCTTC.

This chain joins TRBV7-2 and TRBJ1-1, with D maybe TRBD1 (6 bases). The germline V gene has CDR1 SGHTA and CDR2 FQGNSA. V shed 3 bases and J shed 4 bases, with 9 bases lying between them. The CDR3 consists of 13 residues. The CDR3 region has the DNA TGTGCCAGCAGCTTGTTAGGGGGCACTGAAGCTTTCTTT. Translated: CASSLLGGTEAFF.

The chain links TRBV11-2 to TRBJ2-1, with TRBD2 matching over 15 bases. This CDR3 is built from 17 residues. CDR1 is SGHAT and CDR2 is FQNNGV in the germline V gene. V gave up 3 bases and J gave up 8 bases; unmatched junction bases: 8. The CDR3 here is CASSLRTSGRGYDEQFF. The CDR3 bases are TGTGCCAGCAGCTTGAGGACTAGCGGGAGGGGATACGATGAGCAGTTCTTC.

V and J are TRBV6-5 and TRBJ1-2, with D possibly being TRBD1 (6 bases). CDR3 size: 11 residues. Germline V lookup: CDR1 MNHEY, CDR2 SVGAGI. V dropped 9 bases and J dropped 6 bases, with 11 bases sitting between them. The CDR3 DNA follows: TGTGCCAGGTCAGGACAGAATGGCTACACCTTC. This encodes CARSGQNGYTF.

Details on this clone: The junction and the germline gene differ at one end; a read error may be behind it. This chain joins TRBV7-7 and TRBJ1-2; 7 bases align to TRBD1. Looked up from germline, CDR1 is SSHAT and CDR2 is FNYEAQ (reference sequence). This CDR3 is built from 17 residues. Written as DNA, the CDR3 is TGTGCTAGCAGCTTAAATAGGAGGGGACAGTGGGGGACCGGCTACACCTTC. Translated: CASSLNRRGQWGTGYTF.

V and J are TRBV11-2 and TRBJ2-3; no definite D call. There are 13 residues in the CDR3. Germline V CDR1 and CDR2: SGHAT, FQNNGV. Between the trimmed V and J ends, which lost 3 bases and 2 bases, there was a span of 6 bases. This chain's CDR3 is CASSFRDTDTQYF. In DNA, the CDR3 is TGTGCCAGCAGCTTCAGAGACACAGATACGCAGTATTTT.

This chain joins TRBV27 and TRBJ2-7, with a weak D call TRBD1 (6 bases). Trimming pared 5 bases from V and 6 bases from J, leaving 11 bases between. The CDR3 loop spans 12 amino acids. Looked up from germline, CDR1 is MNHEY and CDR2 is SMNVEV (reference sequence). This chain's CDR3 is CASSQARGEQYF. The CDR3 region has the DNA TGTGCCAGCAGTCAGGCCAGGGGCGAGCAGTACTTC.

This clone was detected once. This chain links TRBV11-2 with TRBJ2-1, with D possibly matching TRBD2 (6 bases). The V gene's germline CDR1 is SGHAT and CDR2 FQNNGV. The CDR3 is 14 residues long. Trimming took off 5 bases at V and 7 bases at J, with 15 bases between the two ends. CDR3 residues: CASSRSGTPNEQFF. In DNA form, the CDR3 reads TGTGCCAGCAGCAGGTCCGGGACTCCGAATGAGCAGTTCTTC.

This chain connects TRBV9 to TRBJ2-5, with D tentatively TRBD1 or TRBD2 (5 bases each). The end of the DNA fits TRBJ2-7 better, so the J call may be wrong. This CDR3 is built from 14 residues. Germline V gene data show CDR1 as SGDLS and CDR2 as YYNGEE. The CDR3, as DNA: TGTGCCAGCAGCGCCGGGGCCGGCAGCTACGAGCAGTACTTC. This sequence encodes CASSAGAGSYEQYF.